These T cell receptor beta chains were read from a single sample in a study of T cell responses to AZD1222 COVID-19 vaccine. This table comes from immunoSEQ multiplex PCR, and its TCRdb copy is limited to in-frame clones, with some not included. The sample holds around 100,000 clones; about 92% are singletons and the top ten take 1% to 1.5%. Sequenced material: peripheral blood, taken on day 0 of AZD1222 vaccination. These TCRs come from an adult in good health. The CDR3 runs from the conserved cysteine through the conserved F or W. A D gene is named only where the DNA matches it firmly. Clone size is stated in some rows and not others, as once, few, many or a class when expanded.

16	TRBD2	TRBV28	-	TRBJ2-2	CASSTTGTSHPGELFF	TGTGCCAGCAGTACGACCGGGACTAGTCACCCCGGGGAGCTGTTTTTT
13	-	TRBV12-3/TRBV12-4	-	TRBJ2-1	CASRLGWGDEQFF	TGTGCCAGCAGGCTCGGGTGGGGTGATGAGCAGTTCTTC
17	-	TRBV6-2/TRBV6-3	-	TRBJ2-7	CASSYSWRGDRDYEQYF	TGTGCCAGCAGTTACTCGTGGCGGGGGGACAGGGACTACGAGCAGTACTTC
18	TRBD2	TRBV28	-	TRBJ2-1	CASSALRAGVKRANEQFF	TGTGCCAGCAGTGCCCTAAGAGCGGGAGTGAAGAGGGCCAATGAGCAGTTCTTC
12	-	TRBV2	-	TRBJ1-2	CASIGRSRKNLF	TGTGCCAGCATAGGCAGGTCGAGGAAAAACTTATTC
15	-	TRBV5-1	-	TRBJ1-1	CASSPARVGGTEAFF	TGCGCCAGCAGCCCAGCCAGGGTGGGGGGGACTGAAGCTTTCTTT
17	-	TRBV3-1/TRBV3-2	-	TRBJ2-3	CASSQEGAEPSTDTQYF	TGTGCCAGCAGCCAAGAGGGAGCGGAGCCCAGCACAGATACGCAGTATTTT
16	-	TRBV28	-	TRBJ2-3	CASSSLVGGRTDTQYF	TGTGCCAGCAGTTCCCTCGTGGGGGGGCGCACAGATACGCAGTATTTT
14	-	TRBV5-1	-	TRBJ1-4	CASSSQGTNEKLFF	TGCGCCAGCAGCTCGCAGGGGACTAATGAAAAACTGTTTTTT
15	TRBD2	TRBV5-1	-	TRBJ2-2	CASSPGLAGTGELFF	TGCGCCAGCAGCCCCGGACTAGCGGGGACCGGGGAGCTGTTTTTT
14	-	TRBV20-1	once	TRBJ2-7	CSASARITSYEQYF	TGCAGTGCTAGTGCTAGGATAACGTCCTACGAGCAGTACTTC
16	-	TRBV19	-	TRBJ1-1	CASMGPIGPGNTEAFF	TGTGCCAGCATGGGCCCGATCGGGCCAGGGAACACTGAAGCTTTCTTT
15	TRBD1	TRBV4-2	-	TRBJ1-4	CASSQGDRLDEKLFF	TGTGCCAGCAGCCAAGGGGACAGGTTAGATGAAAAACTGTTTTTT
14	TRBD1	TRBV27	-	TRBJ1-2	CASSTGQGEGGYTF	TGTGCCAGCAGCACGGGACAGGGGGAGGGCGGCTACACCTTC
17	TRBD2	TRBV19	-	TRBJ2-7	CASSSSASGRALSGQYF	TGTGCCAGTAGTTCTTCAGCTAGCGGGAGGGCCCTAAGCGGGCAGTACTTC
16	-	TRBV6-8	-	TRBJ1-4	CASMRGNWTENEKLFF	TGTGCCAGCATGAGGGGAAATTGGACAGAAAATGAAAAACTGTTTTTT